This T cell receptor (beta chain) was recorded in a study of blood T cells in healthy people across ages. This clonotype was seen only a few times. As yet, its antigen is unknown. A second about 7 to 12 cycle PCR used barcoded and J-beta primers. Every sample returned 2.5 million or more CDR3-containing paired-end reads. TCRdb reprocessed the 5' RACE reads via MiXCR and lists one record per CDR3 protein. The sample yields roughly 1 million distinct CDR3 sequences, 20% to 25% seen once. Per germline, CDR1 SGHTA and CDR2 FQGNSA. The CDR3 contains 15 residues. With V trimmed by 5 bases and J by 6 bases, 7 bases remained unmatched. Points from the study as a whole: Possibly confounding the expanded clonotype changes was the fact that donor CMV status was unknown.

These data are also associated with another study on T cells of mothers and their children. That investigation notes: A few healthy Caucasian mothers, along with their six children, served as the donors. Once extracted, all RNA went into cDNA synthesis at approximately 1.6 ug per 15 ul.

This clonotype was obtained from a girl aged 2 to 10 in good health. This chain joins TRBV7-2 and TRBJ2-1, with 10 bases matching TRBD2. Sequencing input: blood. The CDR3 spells CASSPSSGSGNEQFF. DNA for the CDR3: TGTGCCAGCAGCCCCTCTAGCGGGAGTGGCAATGAGCAGTTCTTC.